This T cell receptor beta chain was obtained from a study of lymphopenia after photon versus proton radiotherapy. The study's findings and limits: Authors raise, but do not show, better survival with proton therapy. Larger post-nadir TCR diversity loss correlated inversely with survival in deceased patients. After lymphocyte nadir, photon-treated repertoires showed oligoclonal expansion, especially CD8+ Temra.

Comment on this clone: The antigen remains undetermined.

TCRdb's table, derived via immunoSEQ multiplex PCR, lists solely in-frame clones and lacks some. The table shows some 25,000 clones, with around 90% occurring only once. Trimming removed 5 bases from V and 5 bases from J, with 19 bases in between. From germline, CDR1 is MNHNS and CDR2 SASEGT. This CDR3 region has 16 residues. This chain joins TRBV6-1 and TRBJ2-1, with a possible D match to TRBD2 (5 bases). The sequences come from peripheral blood, collected from a patient treated with photon-based radiotherapy. This receptor was identified in a woman aged 50 to 60 with cholangiocarcinoma. This CDR3 reads CASSKGSTIRDNEQFF. The CDR3 nucleotides are TGTGCCAGCAGTAAAGGTTCGACTATAAGGGACAATGAGCAGTTCTTC.